This TCR beta chain was sequenced in a study of blood T cell repertoires in COVID-19. About the research overall: Spain, Italy and the United States supplied samples that represented acute and convalescent COVID-19. PBMCs, B-cell-depleted T cells, or T cells were the source of the cDNA or gDNA that made up the material.

Per the original data handling: Reference gene primer amplification gave estimated nucleated cell counts. Sequencing used immunoSEQ multiplex PCR; TCRdb keeps in-frame clones, though not all of them. The V and J calls and the clone size are those of that table, but D and trimming were determined from the DNA. This sample has roughly 180,000 clones, with approximately 88% found just once. The CDR3 is 16 residues long. Trimming cost V 2 bases and J 10 bases; bases outside gene matches: 8. CDR1 is ENHRY and CDR2 is SYGVKD in the germline V gene. The source material was peripheral blood. The chain joins TRBV10-3 to TRBJ2-1, with 13 positions matching TRBD2. The receptor comes from a young woman with acute or convalescent COVID-19. As DNA, the CDR3 is TGTGCCATCAGTGAGGGGCCACCGGGACTAGCGGGAGAGCAGTTCTTC. It translates to CAISEGPPGLAGEQFF.